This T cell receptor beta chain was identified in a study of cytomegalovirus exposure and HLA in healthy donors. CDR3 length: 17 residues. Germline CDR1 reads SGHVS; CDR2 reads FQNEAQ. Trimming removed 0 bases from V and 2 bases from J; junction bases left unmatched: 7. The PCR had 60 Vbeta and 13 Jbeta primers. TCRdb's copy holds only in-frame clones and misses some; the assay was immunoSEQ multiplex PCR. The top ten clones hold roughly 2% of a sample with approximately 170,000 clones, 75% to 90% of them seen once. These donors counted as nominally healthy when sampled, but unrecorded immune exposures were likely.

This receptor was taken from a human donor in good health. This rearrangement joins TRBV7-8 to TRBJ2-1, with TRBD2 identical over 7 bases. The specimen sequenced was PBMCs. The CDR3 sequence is CASSLARVGGTYNEQFF. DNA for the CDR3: TGTGCCAGCAGCTTAGCTCGGGTCGGGGGGACCTACAATGAGCAGTTCTTC.